These 5 T cell receptor beta chains were all obtained from the same sample, sequenced in a study of Ad26.COV2.S vaccination and SARS-CoV-2 variants. The table came from immunoSEQ multiplex PCR; TCRdb's copy has only in-frame clones and leaves some out. Of about 480,000 clones listed, around nine tenths are singletons. Treatment given: around 19 received Ad26.COV2.S at low or high dose, single or two shots; roughly five received placebo; per-sample allocation not given. At day 63 after the first vaccine or placebo injection, samples were drawn. The sample was peripheral blood, taken in a trial of Ad26.COV2.S vaccine versus placebo. Source of these receptors: a person between 18 and 59 years old who received the Ad26.COV2.S COVID-19 vaccine or a placebo.

J is TRBJ1-1 and V is TRBV6-2 or TRBV6-3; D remains ambiguous. V dropped 5 bases and J dropped 5 bases, with 6 bases sitting between them. The germline CDR1 and CDR2 sequences are MNHEY and SVGEGT. CDR3 length equals 11 residues. The CDR3 nucleotides read TGTGCCAGCAGTCGTTTAACTGAAGCTTTCTTT. Amino acid sequence: CASSRLTEAFF.

The J gene is TRBJ1-3, the V gene TRBV30; the match to TRBD1 covers 8 bases. This CDR3 has 16 amino acids. V lost 3 bases and J lost 1; bases outside the gene matches: 8. Per germline, CDR1 GTSNPN and CDR2 SVGIG (reference sequence). This CDR3 is CAWRGQAYRSGNTIYF. Here the CDR3 DNA reads TGTGCCTGGAGGGGACAGGCATATAGGTCTGGAAACACCATATATTTT.

This clone was seen a handful of times. The chain is built from TRBV27 and TRBJ2-2; 7 nucleotides agree with TRBD2. Unmatched junction bases numbered 1, after V lost 4 bases and J lost 2 bases. Germline-derived CDR1 and CDR2 are MNHEY and SMNVEV (reference sequence). The CDR3 has 14 amino acids. CDR3 residues: CASSSGGNTGELFF. The CDR3 DNA sequence: TGTGCCAGCAGTTCGGGGGGAAACACCGGGGAGCTGTTTTTT.

The chain recombines TRBV28 with TRBJ2-6; 7 nucleotides align to TRBD2. With 1 base clipped from V and 6 bases from J, the junction kept 3 bases outside the gene matches. This CDR3 is built from 15 residues. Germline V gene sequence: CDR1 MDHEN, CDR2 SYDVKM. The CDR3 DNA follows: TGTGCCAGCAGTTTATCAGGGAGGGTGGCCAACGTCCTGACTTTC. The encoded protein is CASSLSGRVANVLTF.

In DNA form, the CDR3 reads TGTGCCCTAACACCCCCCCTTTTGACAGGGTCAAATTCACCCCTCCACTTT. Its protein product is CALTPPLLTGSNSPLHF. The chain is built from TRBV10-3 and TRBJ1-6, with 7 nucleotides matching TRBD1. The length of the CDR3 is 17 residues. The V gene's germline CDR1 is ENHRY and CDR2 SYGVKD. V lost 11 bases, J lost 7 bases, and 20 bases stayed unmatched.